This paragraph reports one T cell receptor beta chain. Antigen unknown. Sequencing was performed with immunoSEQ multiplex PCR; in TCRdb, only in-frame clones are kept and a portion is missing. Altogether about 400,000 clones are present, roughly 90% being singletons, with the ten largest covering more than 1.5%. As to treatment: 15 to 20 received Ad26.COV2.S at low or high dose, single or two shots; roughly five received placebo; per-sample allocation not given. Each sample was drawn 63 days after the first injection (of vaccine or placebo). Looked up from germline, CDR1 is WSHSY and CDR2 is SAAADI. Trimming shortened V by 4 bases and J by 6 bases, and 13 bases separated the two germline ends. CDR3 length: 13 residues. This entry is derived from a study of Ad26.COV2.S vaccination and SARS-CoV-2 variants. About the research overall: The study gave Ad26.COV2.S intramuscularly, once or twice 56 days apart. Notes on the study in general: The study found similar non-spike TCR breadth in vaccine and placebo recipients. While placebo recipients had lower spike-specific TCR breadth, vaccine recipients had more.

Material: peripheral blood, obtained in a trial of Ad26.COV2.S vaccine versus placebo. The sequence was collected from a person aged 18 to 65 who received the Ad26.COV2.S COVID-19 vaccine or a placebo. This sequence joins TRBV10-2 and TRBJ2-7; no clear D. The CDR3 loop reads CASSATPTGEQYF. CDR3 sequence (DNA): TGCGCCAGCAGTGCGACCCCGACGGGCGAGCAGTACTTC.